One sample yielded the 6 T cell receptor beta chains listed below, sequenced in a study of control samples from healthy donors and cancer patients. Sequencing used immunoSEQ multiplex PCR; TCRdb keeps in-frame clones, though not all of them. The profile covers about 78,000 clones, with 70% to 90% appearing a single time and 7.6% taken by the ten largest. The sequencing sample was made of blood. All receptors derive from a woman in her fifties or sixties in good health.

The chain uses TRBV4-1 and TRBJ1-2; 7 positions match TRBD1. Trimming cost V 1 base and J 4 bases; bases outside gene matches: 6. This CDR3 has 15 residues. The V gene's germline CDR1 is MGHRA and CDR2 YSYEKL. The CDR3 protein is CASSQGAGTVYGYTF. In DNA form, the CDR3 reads TGCGCCAGCAGCCAAGGGGCTGGGACAGTCTATGGCTACACCTTC.

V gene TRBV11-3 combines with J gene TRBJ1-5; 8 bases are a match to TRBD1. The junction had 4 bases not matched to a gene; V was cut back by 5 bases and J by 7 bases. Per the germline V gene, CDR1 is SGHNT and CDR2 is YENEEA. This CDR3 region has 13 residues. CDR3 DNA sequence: TGTGCCAGCAGCCCTGGACAGGGACAGCCCCAGCATTTT. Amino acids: CASSPGQGQPQHF.

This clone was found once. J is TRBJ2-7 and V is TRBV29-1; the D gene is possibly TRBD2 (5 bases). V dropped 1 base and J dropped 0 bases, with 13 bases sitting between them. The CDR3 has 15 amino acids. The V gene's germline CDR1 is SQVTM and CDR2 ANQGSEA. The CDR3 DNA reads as TGCAGCGTTGAAGGAGGGAGTTGGAACTCCTACGAGCAGTACTTC. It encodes CSVEGGSWNSYEQYF.

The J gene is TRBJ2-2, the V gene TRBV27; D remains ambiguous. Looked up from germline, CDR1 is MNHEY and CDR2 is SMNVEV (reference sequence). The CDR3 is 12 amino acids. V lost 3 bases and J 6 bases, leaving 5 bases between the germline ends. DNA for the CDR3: TGTGCCAGCAGTTTTGTTGCCGGGGAGCTGTTTTTT. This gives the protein CASSFVAGELFF.

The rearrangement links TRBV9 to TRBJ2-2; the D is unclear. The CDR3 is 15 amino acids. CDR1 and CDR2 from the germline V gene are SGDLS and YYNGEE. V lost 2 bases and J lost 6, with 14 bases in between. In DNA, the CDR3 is TGTGCCAGCAGCGTTGACATCTCGTCCCCCGGGGAGCTGTTTTTT. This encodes CASSVDISSPGELFF.

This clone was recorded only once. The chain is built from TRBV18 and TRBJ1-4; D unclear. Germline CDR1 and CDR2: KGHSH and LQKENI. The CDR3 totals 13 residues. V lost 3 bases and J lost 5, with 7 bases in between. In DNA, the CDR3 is TGTGCCAGCTCACCCACCTTCAATGAAAAACTGTTTTTT. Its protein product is CASSPTFNEKLFF.